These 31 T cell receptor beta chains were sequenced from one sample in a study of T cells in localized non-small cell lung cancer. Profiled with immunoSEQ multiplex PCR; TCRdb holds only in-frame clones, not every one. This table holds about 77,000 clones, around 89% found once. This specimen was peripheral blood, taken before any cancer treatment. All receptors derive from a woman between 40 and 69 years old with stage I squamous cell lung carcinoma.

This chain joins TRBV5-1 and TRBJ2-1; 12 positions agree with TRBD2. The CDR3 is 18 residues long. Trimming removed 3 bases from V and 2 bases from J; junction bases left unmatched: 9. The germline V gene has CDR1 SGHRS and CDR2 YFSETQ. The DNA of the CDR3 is TGCGCCAGCAGCTCGCCCCTAGCGGGGGGGCTCGCCTACAATGAGCAGTTCTTC. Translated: CASSSPLAGGLAYNEQFF. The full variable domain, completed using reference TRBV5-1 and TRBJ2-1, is KAGVTQTPRYLIKTRGQQVTLSCSPISGHRSVSWYQQTPGQGLQFLFEYFSETQRNKGNFPGRFSGRQFSNSRSEMNVSTLELGDSALYLCASSSPLAGGLAYNEQFFGPGTRLTVL.

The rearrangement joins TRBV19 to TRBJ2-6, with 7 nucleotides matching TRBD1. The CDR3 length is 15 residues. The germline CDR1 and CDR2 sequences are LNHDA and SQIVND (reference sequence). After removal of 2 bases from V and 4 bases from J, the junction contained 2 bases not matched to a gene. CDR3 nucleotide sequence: TGTGCCAGTAGTATAACAGGGGCCGGGGCCAACGTCCTGACTTTC. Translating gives CASSITGAGANVLTF.

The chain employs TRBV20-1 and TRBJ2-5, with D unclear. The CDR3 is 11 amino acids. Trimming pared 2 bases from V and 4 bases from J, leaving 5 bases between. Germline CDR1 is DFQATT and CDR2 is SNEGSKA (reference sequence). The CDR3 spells CSARPGETQYF. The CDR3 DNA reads TGCAGTGCTAGACCCGGAGAGACCCAGTACTTC.

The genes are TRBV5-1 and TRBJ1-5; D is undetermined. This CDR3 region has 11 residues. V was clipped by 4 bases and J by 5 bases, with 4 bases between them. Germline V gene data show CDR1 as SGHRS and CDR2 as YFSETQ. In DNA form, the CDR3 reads TGCGCCAGCAGCCTCGATCAGCCCCAGCATTTT. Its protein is CASSLDQPQHF. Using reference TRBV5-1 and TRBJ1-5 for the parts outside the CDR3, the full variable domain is KAGVTQTPRYLIKTRGQQVTLSCSPISGHRSVSWYQQTPGQGLQFLFEYFSETQRNKGNFPGRFSGRQFSNSRSEMNVSTLELGDSALYLCASSLDQPQHFGDGTRLSIL.

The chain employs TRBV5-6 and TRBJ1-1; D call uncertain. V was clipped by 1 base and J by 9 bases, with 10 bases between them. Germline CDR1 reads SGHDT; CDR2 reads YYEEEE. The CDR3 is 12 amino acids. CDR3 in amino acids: CASSLFTSQAFF. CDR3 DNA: TGTGCCAGCAGCTTGTTTACATCCCAAGCTTTCTTT.

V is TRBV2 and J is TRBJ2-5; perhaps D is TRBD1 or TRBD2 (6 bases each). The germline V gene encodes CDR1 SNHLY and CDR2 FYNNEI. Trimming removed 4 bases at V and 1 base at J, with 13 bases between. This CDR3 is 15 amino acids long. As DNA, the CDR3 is TGTGCCAGCAGTGTGCCGGGGGCCTTCCAAGAGACCCAGTACTTC. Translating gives CASSVPGAFQETQYF.

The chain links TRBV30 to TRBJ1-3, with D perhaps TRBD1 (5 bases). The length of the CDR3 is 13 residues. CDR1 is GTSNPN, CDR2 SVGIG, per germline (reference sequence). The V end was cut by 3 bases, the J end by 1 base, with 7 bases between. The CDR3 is CAWSGGSGNTIYF. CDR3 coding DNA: TGTGCCTGGAGCGGGGGTTCTGGAAACACCATATATTTT.

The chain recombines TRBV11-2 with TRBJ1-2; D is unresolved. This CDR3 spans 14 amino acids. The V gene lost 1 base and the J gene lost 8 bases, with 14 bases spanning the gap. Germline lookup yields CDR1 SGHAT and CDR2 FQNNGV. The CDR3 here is CASSLVPGNEGYTF. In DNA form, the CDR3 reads TGTGCCAGCAGCTTAGTTCCCGGGAACGAAGGCTACACCTTC.

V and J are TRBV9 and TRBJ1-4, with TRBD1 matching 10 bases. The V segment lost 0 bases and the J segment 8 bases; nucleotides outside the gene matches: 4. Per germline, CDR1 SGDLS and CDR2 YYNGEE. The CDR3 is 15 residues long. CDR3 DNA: TGTGCCAGCAGCGTAGGAGGGACAGGGGCGGAAAAACTGTTTTTT. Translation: CASSVGGTGAEKLFF.

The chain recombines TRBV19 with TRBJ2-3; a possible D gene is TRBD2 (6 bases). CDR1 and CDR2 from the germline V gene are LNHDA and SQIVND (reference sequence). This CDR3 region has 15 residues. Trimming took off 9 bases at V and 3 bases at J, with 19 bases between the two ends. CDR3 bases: TGTGCCAGCCGCCCATCCGGGGGTGAAACAGATACGCAGTATTTT. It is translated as CASRPSGGETDTQYF. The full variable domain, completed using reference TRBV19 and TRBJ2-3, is DGGITQSPKYLFRKEGQNVTLSCEQNLNHDAMYWYRQDPGQGLRLIYYSQIVNDFQKGDIAEGYSVSREKKESFPLTVTSAQKNPTAFYLCASRPSGGETDTQYFGPGTRLTVL.

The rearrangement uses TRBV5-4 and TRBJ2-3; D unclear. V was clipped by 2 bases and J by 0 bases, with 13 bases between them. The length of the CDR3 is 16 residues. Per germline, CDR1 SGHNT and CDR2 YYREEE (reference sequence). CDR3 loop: CASSFMSGGSTDTQYF. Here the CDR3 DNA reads TGTGCCAGCAGCTTCATGTCGGGTGGCAGCACAGATACGCAGTATTTT.

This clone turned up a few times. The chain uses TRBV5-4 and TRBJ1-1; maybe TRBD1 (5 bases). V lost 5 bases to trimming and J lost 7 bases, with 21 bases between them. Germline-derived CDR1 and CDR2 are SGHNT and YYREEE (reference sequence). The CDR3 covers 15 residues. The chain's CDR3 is CASSDSDPGDGEAFF. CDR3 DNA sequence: TGTGCCAGCAGTGACAGCGACCCGGGGGACGGTGAAGCTTTCTTT.

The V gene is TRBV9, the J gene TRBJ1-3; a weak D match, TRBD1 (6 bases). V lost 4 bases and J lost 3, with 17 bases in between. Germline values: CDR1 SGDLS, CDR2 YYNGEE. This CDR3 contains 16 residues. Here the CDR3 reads CASSPRGGLSGNTIYF. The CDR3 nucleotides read TGTGCCAGCAGCCCAAGAGGGGGTTTAAGTGGAAACACCATATATTTT.

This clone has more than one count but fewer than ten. In nucleotides, the CDR3 is TGTGCCAGCTCACCCGACAGAGACGATCGCTACACCTTC. Translating gives CASSPDRDDRYTF. The V gene is TRBV18, the J gene TRBJ1-2; D is perhaps TRBD1 (5 bases). Germline values: CDR1 KGHSH, CDR2 LQKENI. CDR3 length equals 13 residues. Between the trimmed V and J ends, which lost 3 bases and 9 bases, there was a span of 14 bases.

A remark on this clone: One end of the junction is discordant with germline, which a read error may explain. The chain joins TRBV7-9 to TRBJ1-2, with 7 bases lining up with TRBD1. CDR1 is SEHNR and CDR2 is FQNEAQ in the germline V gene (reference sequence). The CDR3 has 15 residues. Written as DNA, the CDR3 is TGTGCCAGCAGCCTAGCCGCCGGGACAGTCTATGGCTACACCTTC. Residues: CASSLAAGTVYGYTF.

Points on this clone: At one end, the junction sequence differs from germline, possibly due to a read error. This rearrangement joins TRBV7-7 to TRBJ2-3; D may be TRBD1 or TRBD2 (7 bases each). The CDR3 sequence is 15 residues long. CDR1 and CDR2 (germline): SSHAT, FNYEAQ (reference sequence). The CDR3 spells CASSQQGRGTDTQYF. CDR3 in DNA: TGTGCTAGCAGTCAACAGGGGAGGGGCACAGATACGCAGTATTTT. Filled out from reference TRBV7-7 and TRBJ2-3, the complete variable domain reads GAGVSQSPRYKVTKRGQDVTLRCDPISSHATLYWYQQALGQGPEFLTYFNYEAQPDKSGLPSDRFSAERPEGSISTLTIQRTEQRDSAMYRCASSQQGRGTDTQYFGPGTRLTVL.

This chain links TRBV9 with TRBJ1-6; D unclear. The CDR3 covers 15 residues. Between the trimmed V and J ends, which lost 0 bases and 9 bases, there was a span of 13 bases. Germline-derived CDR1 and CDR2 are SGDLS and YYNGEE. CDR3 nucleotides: TGTGCCAGCAGCGTAGAAGCGGCTCCAGGTTCACCCCTCCACTTT. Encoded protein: CASSVEAAPGSPLHF.

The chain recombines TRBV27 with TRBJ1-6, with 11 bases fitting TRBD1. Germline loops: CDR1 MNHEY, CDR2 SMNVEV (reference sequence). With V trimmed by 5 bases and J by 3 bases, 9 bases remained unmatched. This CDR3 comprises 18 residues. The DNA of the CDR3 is TGTGCCAGCAGTCAGTACGGACAGGGGGCATACTATAATTCACCCCTCCACTTT. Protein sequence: CASSQYGQGAYYNSPLHF.

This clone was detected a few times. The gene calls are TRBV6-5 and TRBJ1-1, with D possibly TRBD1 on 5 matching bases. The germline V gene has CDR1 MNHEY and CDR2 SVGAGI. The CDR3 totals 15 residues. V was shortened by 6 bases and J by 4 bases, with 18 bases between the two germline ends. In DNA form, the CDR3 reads TGTGCCAGCAGGGGGCGTTCGCTGGGAGGCACTGAAGCTTTCTTT. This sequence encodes CASRGRSLGGTEAFF.

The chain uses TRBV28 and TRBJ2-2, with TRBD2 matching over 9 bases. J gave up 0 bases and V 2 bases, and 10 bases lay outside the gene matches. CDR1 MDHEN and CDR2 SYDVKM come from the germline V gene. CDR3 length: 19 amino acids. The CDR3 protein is CASSLSGGGGAPNTGELFF. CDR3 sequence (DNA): TGTGCCAGCAGTTTAAGTGGCGGCGGGGGGGCCCCGAACACCGGGGAGCTGTTTTTT.

The CDR3 protein is CAWSVRGGGSPLHF. Here the CDR3 DNA reads TGTGCCTGGAGTGTACGTGGGGGCGGTTCACCCCTCCACTTT. This chain uses TRBV30 with TRBJ1-6; D might be TRBD1 (6 bases). The CDR3 consists of 14 residues. V was trimmed by 0 bases and J by 9 bases, leaving 12 bases between them. Germline lookup yields CDR1 GTSNPN and CDR2 SVGIG (reference sequence).

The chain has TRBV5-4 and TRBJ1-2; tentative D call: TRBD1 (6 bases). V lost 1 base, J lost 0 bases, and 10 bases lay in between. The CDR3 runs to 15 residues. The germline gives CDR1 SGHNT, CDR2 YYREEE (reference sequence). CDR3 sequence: CASSLRGHPNYGYTF. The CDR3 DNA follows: TGTGCCAGCAGCTTGAGGGGACACCCTAACTATGGCTACACCTTC.

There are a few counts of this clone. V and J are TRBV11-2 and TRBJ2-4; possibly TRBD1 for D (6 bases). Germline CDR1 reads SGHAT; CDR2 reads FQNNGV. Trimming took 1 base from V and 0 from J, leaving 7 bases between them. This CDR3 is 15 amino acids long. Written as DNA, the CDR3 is TGTGCCAGCAGCTTAGGGGGACAAGCCAAAAACATTCAGTACTTC. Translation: CASSLGGQAKNIQYF.

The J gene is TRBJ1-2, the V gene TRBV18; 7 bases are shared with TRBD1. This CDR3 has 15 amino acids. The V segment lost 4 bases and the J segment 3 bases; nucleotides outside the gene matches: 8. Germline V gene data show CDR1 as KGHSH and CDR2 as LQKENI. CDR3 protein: CASSLTTGHDYGYTF. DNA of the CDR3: TGTGCCAGCTCACTAACGACAGGGCACGACTATGGCTACACCTTC.

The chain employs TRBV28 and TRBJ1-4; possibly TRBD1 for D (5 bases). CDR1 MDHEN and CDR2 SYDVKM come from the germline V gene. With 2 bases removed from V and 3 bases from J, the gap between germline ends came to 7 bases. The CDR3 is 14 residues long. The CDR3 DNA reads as TGTGCCAGCAGTTTAGGGGGGGCTAATGAAAAACTGTTTTTT. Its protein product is CASSLGGANEKLFF.

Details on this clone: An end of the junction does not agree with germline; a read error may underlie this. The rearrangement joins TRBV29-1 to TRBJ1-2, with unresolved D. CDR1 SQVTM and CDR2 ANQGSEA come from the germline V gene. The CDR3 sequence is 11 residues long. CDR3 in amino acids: CSVTLGRETFF. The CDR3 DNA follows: TGCAGCGTCACCCTTGGCCGGGAGACCTTCTTC.

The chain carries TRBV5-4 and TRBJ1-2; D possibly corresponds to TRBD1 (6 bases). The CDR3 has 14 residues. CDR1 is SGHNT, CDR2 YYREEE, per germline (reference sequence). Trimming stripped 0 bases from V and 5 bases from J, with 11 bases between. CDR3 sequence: CASSLGQARYGYTF. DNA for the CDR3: TGTGCCAGCAGCTTGGGACAGGCGAGATATGGCTACACCTTC. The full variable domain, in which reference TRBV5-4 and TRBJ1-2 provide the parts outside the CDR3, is ETGVTQSPTHLIKTRGQQVTLRCSSQSGHNTVSWYQQALGQGPQFIFQYYREEENGRGNFPPRFSGLQFPNYSSELNVNALELDDSALYLCASSLGQARYGYTFGSGTRLTVV.

The CDR3 loop reads CASSARQGGDGYTF. CDR3 in DNA: TGTGCCAGCAGCGCTCGACAGGGAGGTGATGGCTACACCTTC. This chain joins TRBV9 and TRBJ1-2, with TRBD1 matching over 7 bases. This CDR3 is built from 14 residues. V shed 3 bases and J 6 bases; nucleotides not matched to a gene: 8. Germline loops: CDR1 SGDLS, CDR2 YYNGEE. The full variable domain, with the rest looked up from reference TRBV9 and TRBJ1-2, is DSGVTQTPKHLITATGQRVTLRCSPRSGDLSVYWYQQSLDQGLQFLIQYYNGEERAKGNILERFSAQQFPDLHSELNLSSLELGDSALYFCASSARQGGDGYTFGSGTRLTVV.

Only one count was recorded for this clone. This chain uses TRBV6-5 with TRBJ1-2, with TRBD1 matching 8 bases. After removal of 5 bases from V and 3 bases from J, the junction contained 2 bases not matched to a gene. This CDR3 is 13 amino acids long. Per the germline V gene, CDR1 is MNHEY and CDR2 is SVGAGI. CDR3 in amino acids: CASSRGQDYGYTF. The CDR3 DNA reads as TGTGCCAGCAGTCGGGGACAGGACTATGGCTACACCTTC.

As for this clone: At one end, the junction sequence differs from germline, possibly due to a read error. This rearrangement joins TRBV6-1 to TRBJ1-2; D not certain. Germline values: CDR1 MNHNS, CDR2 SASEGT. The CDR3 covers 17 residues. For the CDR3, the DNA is TGTGCCAGCAGTGAAGCGCTTCGGGGAGGGATAGGCTATGGCCACACCTTC. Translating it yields CASSEALRGGIGYGHTF.

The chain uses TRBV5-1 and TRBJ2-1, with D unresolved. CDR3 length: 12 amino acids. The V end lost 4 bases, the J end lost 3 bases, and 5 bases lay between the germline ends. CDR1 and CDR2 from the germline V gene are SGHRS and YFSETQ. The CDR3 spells CASSENYNEQFF. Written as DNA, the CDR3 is TGCGCCAGCAGCGAGAACTACAATGAGCAGTTCTTC.